This T cell receptor (beta chain) was captured in a study of T cells after yellow fever vaccination. For the study at large: With SMART-Seq v4 Ultra Low Input, the fractions containing low cell numbers were prepared.

Overall study findings and caveats: Reappearance after the booster was seen for most primary-vaccination clones, at 95% to 97% CD4 and around 90% CD8. Clonotype sharing between CD4 and CD8 compartments was small.

UMIs were added to TCR cDNA along with a universal primer site when it was made by 5'RACE template switching. TCRdb re-analysed the 5' RACE reads in MiXCR, keeping a single row per CDR3 protein. The table records some 420,000 distinct CDR3 sequences, 18% of them present only once. Points on this clonotype: Its specificity is unknown.

V was trimmed by 6 bases and J by 3 bases, leaving 11 bases between them. This CDR3 contains 13 residues. The germline V gene encodes CDR1 MNHEY and CDR2 SVGAGI. Sequencing used PBMCs, obtained before the yellow fever booster vaccination. The source of this sequence is a young man who received the YFV17D yellow fever vaccine. The V gene is TRBV6-5, the J gene TRBJ1-1, with D tentatively TRBD1 (5 bases). Written as DNA, the CDR3 is TGTGCCAGCAGAAGGGGTGGGGACACTGAAGCTTTCTTT. Its translation: CASRRGGDTEAFF.